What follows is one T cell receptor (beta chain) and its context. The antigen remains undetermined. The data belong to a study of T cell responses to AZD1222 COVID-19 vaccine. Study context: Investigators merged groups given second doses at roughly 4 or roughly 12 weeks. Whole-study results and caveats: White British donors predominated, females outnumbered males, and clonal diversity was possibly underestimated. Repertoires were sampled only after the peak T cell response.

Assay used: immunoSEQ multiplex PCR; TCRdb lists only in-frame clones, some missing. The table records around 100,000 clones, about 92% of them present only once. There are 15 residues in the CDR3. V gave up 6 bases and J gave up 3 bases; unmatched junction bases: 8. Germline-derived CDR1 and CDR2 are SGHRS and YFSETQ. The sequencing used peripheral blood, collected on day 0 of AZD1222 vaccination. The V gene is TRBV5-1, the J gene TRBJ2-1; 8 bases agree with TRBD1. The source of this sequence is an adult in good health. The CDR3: CASNAGTGIYNEQFF. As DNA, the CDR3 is TGCGCCAGCAACGCCGGGACAGGCATCTACAATGAGCAGTTCTTC.